A selection of T cell receptor beta chains follows, all from one sample in a study of T cell changes during pregnancy in multiple sclerosis. The table came from immunoSEQ multiplex PCR; TCRdb's copy has only in-frame clones and leaves some out. The data hold 50,000 to 60,000 clones, with 85% to 90% observed a single time. The sequencing used CD4+ T cells from peripheral blood mononuclear cells, collected in the first trimester of pregnancy. These receptors came from a female donor with multiple sclerosis, enrolled in a pregnancy study. Both conserved end residues are part of each CDR3. The D gene is left open where the match is weak. Expanded clones get a size class; other rows say once, few or many, or leave the size out.

clone size	V gene	D gene	J gene	CDR3 DNA	CDR3 protein
-	TRBV28	-	TRBJ2-1	TGTGCCAGCAGTTTATTTGCAGGGACCTACAATGAGCAGTTCTTC	CASSLFAGTYNEQFF
-	TRBV18	-	TRBJ2-3	TGTGCCAGCTCACCCTGGGCCGCTAGCACAGATACGCAGTATTTT	CASSPWAASTDTQYF
-	TRBV5-4	TRBD1	TRBJ1-2	TGTGCCAGCAGCTTGTTGGTCAGGGGGCCAAAAAACTATGGCTACACCTTC	CASSLLVRGPKNYGYTF
-	TRBV5-5	-	TRBJ1-5	TGTGCCAGCAGCTTGGCCGGGACACCGTATAGCAATCAGCCCCAGCATTTT	CASSLAGTPYSNQPQHF
-	TRBV5-6	TRBD2	TRBJ2-7	TGTGCCAGCACCGCTGGGGCTAGCGGGACTTACGAGCAGTACTTC	CASTAGASGTYEQYF
-	TRBV19	TRBD1	TRBJ1-2	TGTGCCAGTAGTATAGGGACAGGGGTGAGGAAAAACTATGGCTACACCTTC	CASSIGTGVRKNYGYTF
-	TRBV15	-	TRBJ2-7	TGTGCCACCAGCAGAGACCCGGACAGAGCCTACGAGCAGTACTTC	CATSRDPDRAYEQYF
-	TRBV27	-	TRBJ2-3	TGTGCCAGCAGGCCCCCCCTCGGGCTAGCCCCAGATACGCAGTATTTT	CASRPPLGLAPDTQYF
-	TRBV7-6	-	TRBJ1-1	TGTGCCAGCAGCCTAGGTACTGGCAGGGCCAACACTGAAGCTTTCTTT	CASSLGTGRANTEAFF
once	TRBV11-2	-	TRBJ2-1	TGTGCCAGCAGCTGGGGAGGTAGCCTCAATGAGCAGTTCTTC	CASSWGGSLNEQFF
-	TRBV28	-	TRBJ1-1	TGTGCCAGCAGTGATCGGTGGACACACTCCGCCGGGCACACTGAAGCTTTCTTT	CASSDRWTHSAGHTEAFF
-	TRBV6-1	-	TRBJ1-1	TGTGCCAGCAGTGTTTCTTTTTGGAGCACTGAAGCTTTCTTT	CASSVSFWSTEAFF
-	TRBV5-1	TRBD2	TRBJ2-3	TGCGCCAGCAGCCCCGGGACTAGCGGGGATACGCAGTATTTT	CASSPGTSGDTQYF
-	TRBV9	TRBD2	TRBJ2-2	TGTGCCAGCTCCGCCTCGGGAGGGGTCGACACCGGGGAGCTGTTTTTT	CASSASGGVDTGELFF